The 20 T cell receptor beta chains below come from one sample, sequenced in a study of CD8 T cells in ankylosing spondylitis. Study findings and constraints: Ankylosing spondylitis blood seemed to carry a telltale TCR beta motif made of several highly homologous variants.

TCRdb recomputed calls from the 5' RACE reads with MiXCR, one row per CDR3 protein. The table includes 130,000 or so distinct CDR3 sequences, about a sixth detected once. Their cognate antigens are unknown. Sequenced material: blood, either unsorted or a sorted T cell fraction (not recorded which). Source of these receptors: a male donor with ankylosing spondylitis.

V and J are TRBV4-2 and TRBJ2-1, with 7 bases aligning to TRBD2. J gave up 7 bases and V 1 base, and 4 bases lay outside the gene matches. CDR3 length equals 14 residues. Germline assignment: CDR1 LGHNA and CDR2 YNFKEQ. DNA of the CDR3: TGTGCCAGCAGCCAAGGCGGGAGCGTTAATGAGCAGTTCTTC. Translating it yields CASSQGGSVNEQFF.

This clonotype is judged medium-sized. Here the CDR3 DNA reads TGTGCCAGCAGTTACTCGATCCGTATCGGGAGCCCTGAAGCTTTCTTT. It codes for CASSYSIRIGSPEAFF. This chain links TRBV6-2 or TRBV6-3 with TRBJ1-1; no clear D. The ends were cut back, 0 bases at V and 6 bases at J, with 17 bases in the middle. The CDR3 sequence is 16 residues long. Germline V gene lookup returns CDR1 MNHEY and CDR2 SVGEGT.

A few counts support this clonotype. V is TRBV12-3 or TRBV12-4 and J is TRBJ2-6; no reliable D call. CDR3 length: 13 amino acids. V lost 3 bases and J lost 4, with 4 bases in between. CDR3 in DNA: TGTGCCAGCAGTTTCGGGGGGGCCAACGTCCTGACTTTC. It codes for CASSFGGANVLTF.

The genes are TRBV9 and TRBJ2-7; 7 bases are a match to TRBD2. Germline V gives CDR1 SGDLS, CDR2 YYNGEE. This CDR3 is 16 amino acids long. Trimming at V came to 0 bases and at J to 3 bases, leaving 9 bases not matched to a gene. The CDR3 sequence is CASSVGPELAVYEQYF. Here the CDR3 DNA reads TGTGCCAGCAGCGTAGGCCCCGAGCTAGCGGTCTACGAGCAGTACTTC.

V is TRBV6-5 and J is TRBJ2-1, with D possibly being TRBD1 (6 bases). The germline V gene has CDR1 MNHEY and CDR2 SVGAGI. The V end was cut by 0 bases, the J end by 9 bases, with 18 bases between. This CDR3 has 16 amino acids. The CDR3, as DNA: TGTGCCAGCAGTTACTCAGTTCCAGGGGATAATGGTGAGCAGTTCTTC. Residues: CASSYSVPGDNGEQFF.

This clonotype was seen only a few times. V usage is TRBV11-1 and J usage is TRBJ2-1; possibly TRBD2 for D (6 bases). The CDR3 consists of 15 residues. Trimming shortened V by 1 base and J by 5 bases, and 12 bases separated the two germline ends. Germline values: CDR1 SGHAT, CDR2 FQDESV (reference sequence). Here the CDR3 DNA reads TGTGCCAGCAGCTTAGAGCGACTAGAAGACAATGAGCAGTTCTTC. Its protein product is CASSLERLEDNEQFF.

The chain has TRBV6-1 and TRBJ2-1; 7 positions agree with TRBD1. The CDR3 has 15 amino acids. Losses at the gene ends were 7 bases for V and 4 bases for J; bases not matched to a gene: 10. Germline V lookup: CDR1 MNHNS, CDR2 SASEGT. DNA for the CDR3: TGTGCCAGCACCGACTCAGGGGGTTGGTACAATGAGCAGTTCTTC. Translation gives CASTDSGGWYNEQFF.

The chain couples TRBV7-8 to TRBJ2-2, with 7 bases fitting TRBD2. Germline assignment: CDR1 SGHVS and CDR2 FQNEAQ. The CDR3 loop spans 15 amino acids. Trimming cost V 4 bases and J 6 bases; bases outside gene matches: 8. Here the CDR3 DNA reads TGTGCCAGCAGCTACGGGAGGTTTAACCCCGGGGAGCTGTTTTTT. This encodes CASSYGRFNPGELFF.

This clonotype was picked up a small number of times. The genes are TRBV7-6 and TRBJ2-1; TRBD2 is a possible D gene (5 bases). This CDR3 is 14 amino acids long. Germline V gives CDR1 SGHVS, CDR2 FNYEAQ. V gave up 5 bases and J gave up 5 bases, with 13 bases separating them. The CDR3 loop reads CASSTLGSHNEQFF. In nucleotides, the CDR3 is TGTGCCAGCAGCACTCTTGGGAGCCACAATGAGCAGTTCTTC.

The chain couples TRBV6-1 to TRBJ1-2, with 7 positions matching TRBD1. Per germline, CDR1 MNHNS and CDR2 SASEGT. Germline trimming cut 7 bases from V and 4 bases from J; bases unmatched to any gene: 6. This CDR3 has 13 amino acids. CDR3 region: CASNPTGIYGYTF. The DNA of the CDR3 is TGTGCCAGCAACCCGACAGGGATCTATGGCTACACCTTC.

This clonotype appeared a few times. The chain employs TRBV14 and TRBJ2-1, with D tentatively TRBD1 or TRBD2 (6 bases each). The germline CDR1 and CDR2 sequences are SGHDN and FVKESK. CDR3 length: 14 amino acids. V lost 1 base, J lost 7 bases, and 11 bases lay in between. The CDR3 DNA follows: TGTGCCAGCAGCCAAGGGTCGGGGGCGAATGAGCAGTTCTTC. Amino acids: CASSQGSGANEQFF.

This sequence joins TRBV28 and TRBJ2-7, with D unresolved. Trimming cost V 7 bases and J 1 base, with 11 bases left between them. This CDR3 comprises 13 residues. Germline CDR1 is MDHEN and CDR2 is SYDVKM. Written as DNA, the CDR3 is TGTGCCAGCAAACCGACACCGTCCTACGAGCAGTACTTC. Its translation is CASKPTPSYEQYF.

The chain links TRBV5-1 to TRBJ2-7; 11 positions agree with TRBD2. The CDR3 extends over 15 amino acids. V was pared by 3 bases and J by 4 bases, with 6 bases of the junction left unmatched. Germline CDR1 reads SGHRS; CDR2 reads YFSETQ. The CDR3 spells CASSSPTSGGYEQYF. For the CDR3, the DNA is TGCGCCAGCAGCTCCCCCACTAGCGGGGGATACGAGCAGTACTTC.

The rearrangement links TRBV29-1 to TRBJ2-5; 9 bases are shared with TRBD1. V lost 6 bases, J lost 2 bases, and 7 bases stayed unmatched. The length of the CDR3 is 14 residues. Germline V lookup: CDR1 SQVTM, CDR2 ANQGSEA. The DNA for the CDR3 is TGCAGCGTGGACAGGGGTCCAGGTCAAGAGACCCAGTACTTC. This encodes CSVDRGPGQETQYF.

This clonotype has more than one count but fewer than ten. The chain joins TRBV6-2 or TRBV6-3 to TRBJ2-7, with D possibly matching TRBD2 (6 bases). V was cut by 7 bases and J by 4 bases, with 20 bases left in between. This CDR3 spans 15 amino acids. Germline-derived CDR1 and CDR2 are MNHEY and SVGEGT. In nucleotides, the CDR3 is TGTGCCAGCACGCTTGCGGGGAGTGGCGGATACGAGCAGTACTTC. Its protein product is CASTLAGSGGYEQYF.

The table lists this clonotype with a few counts. The chain links TRBV12-3 or TRBV12-4 to TRBJ2-1; D gene unclear. V was cut by 2 bases and J by 9 bases, with 17 bases left in between. The CDR3 has 15 residues. CDR3 region: CASSLPAALDSEQFF. CDR3 sequence (DNA): TGTGCCAGCAGTTTACCCGCGGCTCTAGATAGTGAGCAGTTCTTC.

This sequence joins TRBV29-1 and TRBJ2-1, with D possibly matching TRBD2 (5 bases). V was clipped by 7 bases and J by 6 bases, with 10 bases between them. Germline-derived CDR1 and CDR2 are SQVTM and ANQGSEA. CDR3 size: 11 residues. The CDR3 bases are TGCAGCGCTGAGGGTAGCAATGAGCAGTTCTTC. It specifies CSAEGSNEQFF.

The chain is built from TRBV2 and TRBJ1-5, with D possibly being TRBD1 (6 bases). The CDR3 totals 15 residues. In germline, CDR1 is SNHLY, CDR2 FYNNEI. The V gene lost 6 bases and the J gene lost 1 base, with 13 bases spanning the gap. The CDR3 DNA reads TGTGCCAGCAGCTTAGGGAGGGGGAGCAATCAGCCCCAGCATTTT. As protein: CASSLGRGSNQPQHF.

The chain uses TRBV4-3 and TRBJ2-7, with D perhaps TRBD2 (6 bases). The V end lost 1 base, the J end lost 0 bases, and 10 bases lay between the germline ends. CDR3 length: 15 amino acids. Germline V gives CDR1 LGHNA, CDR2 YSLEER. The CDR3 DNA reads as TGCGCCAGCAGCCAAGTGGAGGGGAGCTCCTACGAGCAGTACTTC. It codes for CASSQVEGSSYEQYF.

V gene TRBV27 combines with J gene TRBJ2-1, with 13 bases identical to TRBD2. With V trimmed by 5 bases and J by 9 bases, 10 bases remained unmatched. This CDR3 has 16 residues. Germline CDR1 is MNHEY and CDR2 is SMNVEV (reference sequence). DNA of the CDR3: TGTGCCAGCAGTGTTTACGGACTAGCGGGAGATCTTGAGCAGTTCTTC. The encoded protein is CASSVYGLAGDLEQFF.